Sequencing of this T cell receptor beta chain was carried out in a study of T cell clonality in common variable immunodeficiency. Blood samples were heparinized, about 4.5 to 9 ml per donor. V was trimmed by 4 bases and J by 1 base, leaving 7 bases between them. This CDR3 is built from 13 residues. The germline CDR1 and CDR2 sequences are SNHLY and FYNNEI. The data were produced by immunoSEQ multiplex PCR, yet TCRdb's version contains in-frame clones alone and is incomplete. The table lists 25,000 to 35,000 clones, no singletons, with approximately 4% in the top ten. This clone occurred many times. From the germline J gene comes the end of the CDR3, since the read stops 3 residues before it.

Material for sequencing was peripheral blood mononuclear cells. The source is a person aged 18 to 75 in good health. This sequence joins TRBV2 and TRBJ1-1; no definite D call. CDR3 bases read: TGTGCCAGCAGTGTCAGTGGGAACACTGAA. Encoded protein: CASSVSGNTE. The full CDR3 reads CASSVSGNTEAFF.